This TCR beta chain was documented in a study of shared clonotypes between healthy human individuals. This table comes from immunoSEQ multiplex PCR, and its TCRdb copy is limited to in-frame clones, with some not included. The table has roughly 2,300,000 clones, approximately 90% seen once. Trimming stripped 7 bases from V and 4 bases from J, with 23 bases between. Germline CDR1 and CDR2: MDHEN and SYDVKM. This CDR3 has 17 amino acids. This clone was counted once. The sequenced sample consisted of naive CD4+ T cells from PBMCs. Subset described: CD45RA+ positively selected. The V and J genes are TRBV28 and TRBJ1-3; D remains unclear. The receptor's source is a man aged 18 to 29 in good health. Some clones in this sample may be carry-over from other donors' samples. The DNA for the CDR3 is TGTGCCAGCACTCACCCGGAATGGACTCCGAGGGGAAACACCATATATTTT. Translated, it gives CASTHPEWTPRGNTIYF.